The 4 T cell receptor beta chains reported below all come from one sample, sequenced in a study of blood T cell repertoires in COVID-19. Sequencing used immunoSEQ multiplex PCR; TCRdb keeps in-frame clones, though not all of them. The sample has 250,000 to 350,000 clones; 86% are singletons. Sequenced sample: peripheral blood. The receptors originated from a woman aged 25-40 years with active or convalescent COVID-19.

The chain carries TRBV11-3 and TRBJ2-5; D perhaps matches TRBD2 (6 bases). With 3 bases removed from V and 5 bases from J, the gap between germline ends came to 10 bases. The V gene's germline CDR1 is SGHNT and CDR2 YENEEA. The length of the CDR3 is 13 residues. The CDR3 DNA is TGTGCCAGCAGCTTGGGGGGAGGCGAGACCCAGTACTTC. It is translated as CASSLGGGETQYF.

This clone occurred a few times. This chain uses TRBV24-1 with TRBJ2-1; D is possibly TRBD1 (6 bases). V dropped 4 bases and J dropped 13 bases, with 13 bases sitting between them. The CDR3 contains 12 residues. Germline V gene data show CDR1 as KGHDR and CDR2 as SFDVKD. This chain's CDR3 is CATSDWTASQFF. The CDR3 region has the DNA TGTGCCACCAGTGACTGGACAGCCTCCCAGTTCTTC.

The chain uses TRBV7-9 and TRBJ1-1; 8 bases are shared with TRBD1. The length of the CDR3 is 15 residues. The germline gives CDR1 SEHNR, CDR2 FQNEAQ (reference sequence). After removal of 1 base from V and 1 base from J, the junction contained 2 bases not matched to a gene. This CDR3 reads CASSLGDRRNTEAFF. CDR3 sequence (DNA): TGTGCCAGCAGCTTAGGGGACAGGAGGAACACTGAAGCTTTCTTT.

This clone showed up just once. The chain is built from TRBV28 and TRBJ2-5, with a tentative D call TRBD1 (5 bases). V was cut by 1 base and J by 7 bases, with 10 bases left in between. The CDR3 extends over 13 amino acids. Germline V gives CDR1 MDHEN, CDR2 SYDVKM. CDR3 sequence reads: CASSLSQGGTQYF. CDR3 nucleotide sequence: TGTGCCAGCAGTTTATCCCAGGGCGGGACCCAGTACTTC.